The present T cell receptor (beta chain) was sequenced within a study of neurological immune-mediated disorders. This clonotype appeared many times. Its specificity is unknown. Germline CDR1 WSHSY, CDR2 SAAADI. The CDR3 length is 14 residues. V dropped 8 bases and J dropped 0; count of bases not matched to a gene: 3. A 10-nucleotide random UMI tagged transcripts in template-switch 5'RACE cDNA synthesis. A single record per CDR3 protein comes from TCRdb applying MiXCR to the 5' RACE reads. Here the sample spans about 120,000 distinct CDR3 sequences, approximately 3.2% being singletons. Unsorted libraries were prepared from 2 million PBMCs that had been stored at -80 C. Study conclusions and caveats: A possible signature was seen in one related-CDR3 cluster, into which phylogenetic grouping placed the repertoires of 18 of 34 multiple sclerosis patients. The greatest degree of TCR clonal expansion was observed in HTLV-1-associated myelopathy, with the lowest in multiple sclerosis, below that of healthy controls.

This TCR derives from a woman in her twenties or thirties with multiple sclerosis. The source material was PBMCs. The chain employs TRBV10-2 and TRBJ2-1; 8 bases are shared with TRBD2. The CDR3 nucleotides read TGCGCCAGCGAGAGCGGGAGCTCCTACAATGAGCAGTTCTTC. Encoded protein: CASESGSSYNEQFF.